The 16 T cell receptor beta chains presented below share a single source sample, sequenced in a study of molecular identifiers for immune sequencing clone quantification. TCRdb passed the PCR reads through MiXCR, listing each CDR3 protein once. The sample lists about 630,000 distinct CDR3 sequences, about 25% occurring once. The sequencing input was naive CD8+ T cells from blood, with Jurkat cell RNA spiked in. Sample subset: FACS-sorted CD8+CD4-CCR7+CD45RA+ naive T cells. These receptor sequences come from a human donor in good health. Some libraries in this study had Jurkat cell RNA spiked in.

The chain links TRBV11-2 to TRBJ2-5; D could derive from TRBD1 or TRBD2 (5 bases each). The CDR3 contains 15 residues. CDR1 is SGHAT and CDR2 is FQNNGV in the germline V gene. Trimming removed 2 bases at V and 5 bases at J, with 15 bases between. CDR3 residues: CASSLMGVPWETQYF. The CDR3 DNA sequence: TGTGCCAGCAGCTTAATGGGGGTGCCCTGGGAGACCCAGTACTTC.

The sample holds many counts of this clonotype. The chain links TRBV7-6 to TRBJ1-1, with D possibly TRBD1 on 5 matching bases. CDR1 is SGHVS and CDR2 is FNYEAQ in the germline V gene. CDR3 length equals 18 residues. V lost 3 bases to trimming and J lost 0 bases, with 20 bases between them. CDR3 residues: CASSLPLGGRVMNTEAFF. The CDR3 DNA follows: TGTGCCAGCAGCTTGCCATTGGGGGGACGGGTCATGAACACTGAAGCTTTCTTT.

This clonotype was counted only a few times. The chain has TRBV6-1 and TRBJ1-5; possible D gene TRBD1, 6 bases. With 3 bases removed from V and 6 bases from J, the gap between germline ends came to 12 bases. Germline V gene lookup returns CDR1 MNHNS and CDR2 SASEGT. The CDR3 spans 14 residues. The CDR3 protein is CASSDGGLSQPQHF. The CDR3 nucleotides read TGTGCCAGCAGTGACGGGGGGCTCTCTCAGCCCCAGCATTTT.

The chain carries TRBV4-1 and TRBJ2-3, with 9 bases that match TRBD2. The CDR3 covers 16 residues. The germline gives CDR1 MGHRA, CDR2 YSYEKL. Unmatched junction bases numbered 4, after V lost 1 base and J lost 2 bases. This CDR3 reads CASSQVPSGTTDTQYF. The CDR3 DNA reads TGCGCCAGCAGCCAAGTGCCTAGCGGGACCACAGATACGCAGTATTTT.

The rearrangement links TRBV27 to TRBJ2-3; TRBD2 agrees at 7 bases. CDR3 length: 17 amino acids. Trimming removed 2 bases from V and 2 bases from J; junction bases left unmatched: 10. CDR1 and CDR2 from the germline V gene are MNHEY and SMNVEV (reference sequence). This CDR3 is CASSLLLPGGPTDTQYF. The CDR3 DNA follows: TGTGCCAGCAGTTTACTTCTGCCGGGAGGCCCCACAGATACGCAGTATTTT.

There are a few counts of this clonotype. The chain employs TRBV5-6 and TRBJ2-7, with D perhaps given as TRBD1 or TRBD2 (5 bases each). V shed 2 bases and J shed 3 bases, with 24 bases lying between them. Germline V CDR1 and CDR2: SGHDT, YYEEEE. CDR3 length: 18 amino acids. In DNA form, the CDR3 reads TGTGCCAGCAGCTTAGGCGCATTCGGGGACGGAGGAGACTACGAGCAGTACTTC. Its protein is CASSLGAFGDGGDYEQYF.

This chain uses TRBV4-2 with TRBJ2-2; 9 bases map to TRBD2. V trimming: 1 base; J trimming: 0 bases; junction bases outside the gene matches: 0. This CDR3 is 16 amino acids long. Germline values: CDR1 LGHNA, CDR2 YNFKEQ. The DNA of the CDR3 is TGTGCCAGCAGCCAAGGACTAGCGGCGAACACCGGGGAGCTGTTTTTT. This codes for CASSQGLAANTGELFF.

A note on this clonotype: Since a much larger clone is just one base distant, this may be a read error. This chain joins TRBV5-3 and TRBJ1-1; tentative D call: TRBD1 (5 bases). TRBV5-3 is an ORF, with its function uncertain. The CDR3 extends over 15 amino acids. CDR3 DNA: TGTGCCAGCAGCTTGGTTCCGGGGGACTACGCTGAAGCTTTCTTT. Its translation is CASSLVPGDYAEAFF.

This clonotype has a count of ten or more. The V gene is TRBV5-6, the J gene TRBJ2-4; D is uncertain. CDR3 size: 14 residues. Germline-derived CDR1 and CDR2 are SGHDT and YYEEEE. The V and J ends lost 0 bases and 10 bases respectively, with 14 bases between them. CDR3 nucleotide sequence: TGTGCCAGCAGCTTGGCCCTGGAAAGGGTTATTCAGTACTTC. It codes for CASSLALERVIQYF.

For the CDR3, the DNA is TGTGCCAGCAGCCCAGGACGGCCGGAGACCCAGTACTTC. Translation gives CASSPGRPETQYF. The chain combines TRBV11-2 with TRBJ2-5; D call uncertain. Trimming stripped 5 bases from V and 5 bases from J, with 12 bases between. Germline CDR1 SGHAT, CDR2 FQNNGV. The CDR3 consists of 13 residues.

This chain uses TRBV29-1 with TRBJ2-1; D is undetermined. The CDR3 totals 12 residues. Germline V lookup: CDR1 SQVTM, CDR2 ANQGSEA. Trimming cost V 8 bases and J 6 bases, with 14 bases left between them. CDR3 in DNA: TGCAGCCTATTGGACCTAGGCAATGAGCAGTTCTTC. Protein: CSLLDLGNEQFF.

The chain employs TRBV14 and TRBJ2-7, with D perhaps matching TRBD1 (6 bases). The CDR3 loop spans 14 amino acids. V was cut by 4 bases and J by 1 base, with 11 bases left in between. Germline V gene data show CDR1 as SGHDN and CDR2 as FVKESK. CDR3 DNA sequence: TGTGCCAGCAGCCCCTTAGGACAGTCCTACGAGCAGTACTTC. Translation: CASSPLGQSYEQYF.

This clonotype was detected a few times. The chain carries TRBV27 and TRBJ2-7; D may be TRBD2 (6 bases). CDR3 length equals 16 residues. V shed 5 bases and J shed 4 bases, with 21 bases lying between them. Germline V gene sequence: CDR1 MNHEY, CDR2 SMNVEV (reference sequence). CDR3 in DNA: TGTGCCAGCAGTCTGACCCGGGACTCGTTTCGGTACGAGCAGTACTTC. The encoded protein is CASSLTRDSFRYEQYF.

At least ten counts were recorded for this clonotype. The chain has TRBV6-6 and TRBJ2-7, with a tentative D call TRBD2 (5 bases). V was shortened by 11 bases and J by 4 bases, with 15 bases between the two germline ends. Germline CDR1 and CDR2: MNHNY and SVGAGI (reference sequence). The CDR3 runs 12 residues. DNA of the CDR3: TGTGCCGCTGGGTCCCGCGGGTACGAGCAGTACTTC. The encoded protein is CAAGSRGYEQYF.

There are many counts of this clonotype. V usage is TRBV4-1 and J usage is TRBJ1-4, with 7 nucleotides matching TRBD1. With 0 bases clipped from V and 1 base from J, the junction kept 5 bases outside the gene matches. The CDR3 is 17 residues long. Per the germline V gene, CDR1 is MGHRA and CDR2 is YSYEKL. CDR3 DNA sequence: TGCGCCAGCAGCCAAGATCGACAGGGTGGAACTAATGAAAAACTGTTTTTT. Residues: CASSQDRQGGTNEKLFF.

Details on this clonotype: A much larger clone lies one base from this, so it may be a read error. The CDR3, as DNA: TGTGCCAGCAGTTACTTCTCGAGGATCACCGACAGGGATTTATTGAGTGGGGCCAACGTCCTGACTTTC. Amino acid sequence: CASSYFSRITDRDLLSGANVLTF. The chain combines TRBV6-5 with TRBJ2-6; 7 bases line up with TRBD1. Germline CDR1 MNHEY, CDR2 SVGAGI. V lost 1 base and J lost 3; bases outside the gene matches: 24. The CDR3 covers 23 residues.